This TCR beta chain was identified in a study of shared clonotypes between healthy human individuals (dated by TCRdb to 2018 to 2020). Looking at the study overall: Three men and two women, aged 18 to 49 years, made up the cohort. To estimate repertoire size and how much clonotypes are shared between individuals, the study performed deep sequencing of blood TCR repertoires from roughly five healthy adults. Different laboratories and diverse techniques were used to prepare libraries and sequence TCR repertoires, to increase sequencing depth and limit assay-specific biases. Per donor, leukapheresis produced somewhere between about 0.94 and 9.5 billion PBMCs. For each donor, CD4 naive and CD4 memory were each given three plates, CD8 naive was given two plates, and CD8 memory was given one plate.

Overall study outcomes, separate from this receptor: Across four donors, around 5.4% of naive CD4, roughly 3.3% of naive CD8, about 2.3% of memory CD4, and approximately 0.4% of memory CD8 clonotypes were shared. Even with the large sequencing depth, rarefaction of the sorted-subset datasets indicated that sequencing was incomplete. Compared with non-shared clonotypes, clonotypes shared by all four sorted-subset donors had higher generation probabilities. Larger estimated clonotype richness was generally found for naive subsets than for memory subsets. Based on pairwise subsampling, the degree of clonotype sharing among donors was expected to be affected by sequencing depth. Only blood was sampled, and tissue TCR repertoires likely differ from those in blood. The small number of donors limited the genetic and exposure-history diversity represented.

From cysteine to phenylalanine, the CDR3 is 15 amino acids long. Solely the CDR3 DNA is kept, with 45 bases framed from the first base. V loses 2 bases of germline sequence and J loses 2 bases, and the interval between the two ends is 11 bases. The germline V gene supplies CDR1 MGHRA and CDR2 YSYEKL. As to this clone: Its antigen remains unidentified. No clone much larger than this one lies a single base away; base qualities are absent.

Using the deep immunoSEQ assay, multiplex PCR amplified TCR CDR3 regions from genomic DNA. Extracted genomic DNA from each cell subset was spread evenly across all wells of several immunoSEQ 96-well plates, with each plate serving as a replicate. For sorted subsets, 200 to 250 ng genomic DNA, equal to approximately 30,000 T cell genomes, was loaded into each replicate PCR. Purified libraries were measured with a Qubit 3.0 fluorometer, size-checked on a Bioanalyzer 2100, and measured again with the KAPA Library Quantification kit. A separate single-read 150-cycle Illumina NextSeq 550 flow cell was used to sequence each immunoSEQ 96-well plate. Per the source publication's procedure: Because only junctional sequences without quality scores were contained in the immunoSEQ output, filtering matching that applied to full-length reads could not be performed. To assign V/J genes and CDR3, sequences were annotated using PyIR, a Python wrapper for IgBLAST v1.9, with IMGT germline references. Reads were filtered out if the reads had weak V/J assignments (E-value above 1e-6), no CDR3, stop codons, out-of-frame junctions, or ambiguous translated residues. A V3J clonotype was defined by an identical inferred V gene, J gene, and CDR3 amino acid sequence. Percentage overlap between repertoires was computed as shared unique clonotypes divided by the size of the smaller repertoire. Richness of each repertoire was evaluated using RTK rarefaction, the Chao1 estimator, and Recon v2.1 estimates of unobserved clonotypes. For all TCRbeta clonotypes obtained by the gDNA method from several donors, generation probabilities were computed with OLGA. This is the immuneACCESS table as TCRdb keeps it, with only in-frame sequences that have V and J called. A part of the clones is gone; compared with another copy, unresolved V genes explain less than half, and the rest is unexplained. V, J and clone size derive from that table, while D and trimming were established from the DNA sequence. Counted in this sample were millions of clones; approximately 94% of them appeared once. The top ten clonotypes cover more than 0.95% of the sample.

CD8 naive samples were obtained by positive selection for CCR7 among CD45RO-negative cells, yielding a CD45RA+CCR7+ population from which TemRA cells were excluded. Donors were healthy HIV-negative adults with no recently reported acute infections or vaccinations. Every donor was a Caucasian adult living in Nashville, Tennessee, USA. Blood was obtained by leukapheresis, after which PBMCs were separated by Ficoll-Histopaque density gradient centrifugation and cryopreserved in liquid nitrogen vapor phase. Analytical flow cytometry was used to check the purity and quantity of each magnetically sorted T cell population. Genomic DNA was isolated from every sorted fraction and measured by UV absorbance on a Nanodrop 2000c.

The sequenced sample consisted of naive CD8+ T cells sorted from blood. What this sample's cell subset or site label stands for: CD45RA+CCR7+. This chain joins TRBV4-1 to TRBJ2-3; a tentative D call is TRBD2 (6 bases match). This clonotype originated in a man aged 18 to 29 in good health. The CDR3 amino acid sequence is: CASSQRLGITDTQYF. The DNA reads TGCGCCAGCAGCCAACGACTAGGGATCACAGATACGCAGTATTTT.